Listed below are T cell receptor beta chains from one sample, sequenced in a study of cytomegalovirus exposure and HLA in healthy donors. The assay was immunoSEQ multiplex PCR, and TCRdb's table has in-frame clones only and misses some. The table shows some 100,000 clones, with roughly 90% occurring only once. Sample: PBMCs. The receptor source for this set is a woman aged 18-35 years in good health and CMV-seronegative. The CDR3 runs from the conserved cysteine through the conserved F or W. The D gene is left open where the match is weak. A clone size is listed for some rows: how often the clone was seen (once, few, many), or a class if it is expanded.

len	v_gene	j_gene	abundance	d_gene	CDR3aa	CDR3nt
11	TRBV20-1	TRBJ2-7	few	.	CSAPLGGGKYF	TGCAGTGCTCCCTTAGGGGGGGGGAAGTACTTC
15	TRBV6-1	TRBJ2-3	.	.	CASIRTLRGSDTQYF	TGTGCCAGCATCAGGACTCTCCGGGGTTCAGATACGCAGTATTTT
14	TRBV9	TRBJ1-5	.	.	CASSRDMGNQPQHF	TGTGCCAGCAGCCGGGATATGGGCAATCAGCCCCAGCATTTT
13	TRBV9	TRBJ1-1	.	TRBD1	CASSVVATGDAFF	TGTGCCAGCAGCGTAGTTGCGACAGGGGACGCTTTCTTT
14	TRBV5-1	TRBJ1-5	.	TRBD1	CASSWGTGDQPQHF	TGCGCCAGCAGCTGGGGGACAGGGGATCAGCCCCAGCATTTT
16	TRBV7-3	TRBJ2-1	once	TRBD2	CASSWRGLGGDNEQFF	TGTGCCAGCAGCTGGAGAGGACTGGGGGGGGACAATGAGCAGTTCTTC
18	TRBV6-1	TRBJ2-7	.	TRBD2	CASSEAASGRVGSYEQYF	TGTGCCAGCAGTGAAGCGGCTAGCGGGAGGGTGGGGTCCTACGAGCAGTACTTC
14	TRBV28	TRBJ2-1	few	TRBD2	CASSGASGIGEQFF	TGTGCCAGCAGTGGAGCTAGCGGGATAGGCGAGCAGTTCTTC
18	TRBV30	TRBJ2-1	few	TRBD2	CAWSQGTSGRITYNEQFF	TGTGCCTGGAGTCAAGGGACTAGCGGGAGAATCACCTACAATGAGCAGTTCTTC
12	TRBV6-5	TRBJ2-7	.	.	CASSLSGYEQYF	TGTGCCAGCAGTTTATCGGGGTACGAGCAGTACTTC
15	TRBV30	TRBJ1-5	once	TRBD1	CAWGTGDLSNQPQHF	TGTGCCTGGGGGACAGGGGATTTATCAAATCAGCCCCAGCATTTT
15	TRBV5-6	TRBJ1-5	.	TRBD1	CASSKTGDSNQPQHF	TGTGCCAGCAGCAAGACAGGGGATAGCAATCAGCCCCAGCATTTT
13	TRBV29-1	TRBJ1-2	.	.	CSVGGGSARGYTF	TGCAGCGTGGGTGGGGGCAGTGCTCGGGGCTACACCTTC
17	TRBV7-9	TRBJ2-1	.	TRBD2	CASSLASRWLAGDEQFF	TGTGCCAGCAGCTTAGCAAGTAGATGGCTAGCGGGAGATGAGCAGTTCTTC
17	TRBV7-9	TRBJ1-5	.	TRBD1	CASSSDRTRYSNQPQHF	TGTGCCAGCAGCTCGGACAGGACCCGTTATAGCAATCAGCCCCAGCATTTT
12	TRBV7-2	TRBJ2-7	.	.	CASSLQGYEQYF	TGTGCCAGCAGCCTTCAGGGTTACGAGCAGTACTTC
16	TRBV4-3	TRBJ2-7	once	TRBD2	CASSQDRSGSTYEQYF	TGCGCCAGCAGCCAAGATCGAAGCGGGAGTACCTACGAGCAGTACTTC
13	TRBV11-2	TRBJ1-1	.	.	CASSPTGTTEAFF	TGTGCCAGCAGCCCCACTGGTACCACTGAAGCTTTCTTT
14	TRBV9	TRBJ2-5	.	.	CASSGRQFQETQYF	TGTGCCAGCAGCGGCCGACAGTTCCAAGAGACCCAGTACTTC
13	TRBV6-1	TRBJ2-7	.	.	CASTDGEPYEQYF	TGTGCCAGCACGGACGGGGAGCCCTACGAGCAGTACTTC